This T cell receptor (beta chain) was captured in a study of PD-L1 blockade in urothelial cancer. With V trimmed by 1 base and J by 0 bases, 3 bases remained unmatched. The V gene's germline CDR1 is GTSNPN and CDR2 SVGIG (reference sequence). The CDR3 totals 16 residues. Time point: peripheral blood 6 weeks after treatment start. Libraries were prepared by immunoSEQ multiplex PCR; TCRdb keeps only in-frame clonotypes and omits some of them. The data show 35,000 to 45,000 clones, about four fifths seen once. The TCR sequence derives from a man between 60 and 75 years old with urothelial cancer. Sequences were derived from PBMCs, sampled around atezolizumab (anti-PD-L1) treatment. V usage is TRBV30 and J usage is TRBJ2-3, with 11 bases fitting TRBD2. The CDR3 DNA sequence: TGTGCCTGGAGTGCCCGGACTAGCGGGAGCACAGATACGCAGTATTTT. This encodes CAWSARTSGSTDTQYF.